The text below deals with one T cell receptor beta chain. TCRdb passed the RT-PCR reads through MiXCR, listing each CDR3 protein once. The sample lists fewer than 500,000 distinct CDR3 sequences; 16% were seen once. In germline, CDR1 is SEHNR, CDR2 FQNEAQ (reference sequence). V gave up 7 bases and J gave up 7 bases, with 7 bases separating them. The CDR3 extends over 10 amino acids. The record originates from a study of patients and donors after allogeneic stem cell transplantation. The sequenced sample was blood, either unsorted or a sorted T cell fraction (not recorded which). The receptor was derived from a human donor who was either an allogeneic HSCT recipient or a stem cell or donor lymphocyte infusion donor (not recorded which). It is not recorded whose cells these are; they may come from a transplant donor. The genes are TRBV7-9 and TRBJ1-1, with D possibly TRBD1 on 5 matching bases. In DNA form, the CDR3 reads TGTGCCAGCACCCAGGGTGAAGCTTTCTTT. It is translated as CASTQGEAFF.